A selection of T cell receptor beta chains follows, all from one sample in a study of T cells in Graves' hyperthyroidism and ophthalmopathy. MiXCR, run by TCRdb on the multiplex PCR reads, gives a single entry per CDR3 protein. The sample consists of hundreds of thousands of distinct CDR3 sequences, around 15% of them appearing once. Source material: blood. These receptors originate from a woman younger than 35 with Graves' hyperthyroidism. CDR3s include the opening cysteine and the closing phenylalanine or tryptophan.

V gene: TRBV4-1; J gene: TRBJ2-3; CDR3 protein: CASSQDWPREVADTQYF
V gene: TRBV24-1; J gene: TRBJ2-2; CDR3 protein: CATGRTGVTGELFF
V gene: TRBV2; J gene: TRBJ2-7; CDR3 protein: CASATDLLQGVEQYF
V gene: TRBV3-1; J gene: TRBJ2-4; CDR3 protein: CASSRGDIQYF
V gene: TRBV20-1; J gene: TRBJ2-7; CDR3 protein: CSEGGGPSGEQYF
V gene: TRBV12-3/TRBV12-4; J gene: TRBJ2-7; CDR3 protein: CASSLVSSGRFYEQYF
V gene: TRBV5-1; J gene: TRBJ2-7; CDR3 protein: CASSRAYKQYF
V gene: TRBV6-1; J gene: TRBJ2-6; CDR3 protein: CASSYGGRVSGANVLTF
V gene: TRBV2; J gene: TRBJ2-7; CDR3 protein: CASRAGLAAAYEQYF
V gene: TRBV28; J gene: TRBJ1-2; CDR3 protein: CASSLPQQGAYGYTF
V gene: TRBV7-8; J gene: TRBJ2-2; CDR3 protein: CASSPRTRTGELFF
V gene: TRBV10-1; J gene: TRBJ2-2; CDR3 protein: CASNPGQGYGELFF
V gene: TRBV7-8; J gene: TRBJ2-1; CDR3 protein: CASSLSSTGPYNEQFF
V gene: TRBV7-9; J gene: TRBJ1-2; CDR3 protein: CASSLPTGGNYGYTF
V gene: TRBV20-1; J gene: TRBJ2-1; CDR3 protein: CSARRAGRYNEQFF
V gene: TRBV24-1; J gene: TRBJ2-1; CDR3 protein: CATTGGEYNEQFF